These 24 T cell receptor beta chains came from one sample sequenced in a study of T cell repertoires in cytomegalovirus infection. TCRdb ran MiXCR on the reads and lists one entry per CDR3 protein. Among 510,000 or so distinct CDR3 sequences listed, roughly 29% were seen once. Source material: PBMCs. The receptors were sampled from a human donor in good health (CMV status not recorded). Some clones in this sample may be carry-over from other donors' samples.

The rearrangement uses TRBV4-1 and TRBJ2-3; D is unresolved. Germline V CDR1 and CDR2: MGHRA, YSYEKL. V lost 0 bases to trimming and J lost 5 bases, with 6 bases between them. The CDR3 runs to 13 residues. The CDR3 nucleotides read TGCGCCAGCAGCCAAGATTTTGGAGATACGCAGTATTTT. Its protein is CASSQDFGDTQYF.

The chain employs TRBV6-5 and TRBJ2-1; possibly TRBD2 for D (5 bases). This CDR3 comprises 17 residues. The germline V gene has CDR1 MNHEY and CDR2 SVGAGI. With 7 bases removed from V and 4 bases from J, the gap between germline ends came to 23 bases. The CDR3, as DNA: TGTGCCAGCATTAACGGGAATGAACGGAGAGCTTACAATGAGCAGTTCTTC. It encodes CASINGNERRAYNEQFF.

This clonotype appeared many times. The chain uses TRBV7-2 and TRBJ2-3, with TRBD2 identical over 8 bases. With V trimmed by 3 bases and J by 6 bases, 8 bases remained unmatched. CDR1 is SGHTA and CDR2 is FQGNSA in the germline V gene. The CDR3 length is 15 residues. CDR3 protein: CASSFQAGVPDTQYF. The CDR3 DNA sequence: TGTGCCAGCAGCTTTCAAGCGGGAGTCCCCGATACGCAGTATTTT. Complete variable domain (other parts from reference TRBV7-2 and TRBJ2-3): GAGVSQSPSNKVTEKGKDVELRCDPISGHTALYWYRQSLGQGLEFLIYFQGNSAPDKSGLPSDRFSAERTGGSVSTLTIQRTQQEDSAVYLCASSFQAGVPDTQYFGPGTRLTVL.

The chain recombines TRBV6-2 or TRBV6-3 with TRBJ2-5; 11 nucleotides match TRBD2. There are 14 residues in the CDR3. Germline V gives CDR1 MNHEY, CDR2 SVGEGT. Trimming at V came to 6 bases and at J to 7 bases, leaving 7 bases not matched to a gene. DNA for the CDR3: TGTGCCAGCAGGGGCACTAGCGGGAGCGGGACCCAGTACTTC. This sequence encodes CASRGTSGSGTQYF.

The sample holds a few counts of this clonotype. The DNA for the CDR3 is TGTGCCAGCAGCTATTTTGGCAATCAGCCCCAGCATTTT. It translates to CASSYFGNQPQHF. The rearrangement uses TRBV7-2 and TRBJ1-5; no reliable D call. V lost 4 bases to trimming and J lost 2 bases, with 6 bases between them. CDR1 and CDR2 from the germline V gene are SGHTA and FQGNSA. CDR3 length: 13 amino acids.

This clonotype was recorded many times. The chain uses TRBV7-6 and TRBJ2-3; 10 bases align to TRBD2. V was clipped by 1 base and J by 8 bases; unmatched bases: 9. The germline V gene encodes CDR1 SGHVS and CDR2 FNYEAQ. The length of the CDR3 is 16 residues. CDR3 sequence: CASSLGGTSARGTQYF. CDR3 bases: TGTGCCAGCAGCTTAGGGGGGACTAGCGCGAGAGGTACGCAGTATTTT.

This clonotype occurred many times. This sequence joins TRBV11-2 and TRBJ1-1; no clear D gene. Trimming pared 0 bases from V and 4 bases from J, leaving 6 bases between. Germline CDR1 SGHAT, CDR2 FQNNGV. The CDR3 spans 13 residues. CDR3 amino acids: CASSLESGTEAFF. CDR3 nucleotide sequence: TGTGCCAGCAGCTTAGAATCGGGCACTGAAGCTTTCTTT.

The chain has TRBV28 and TRBJ2-7; the D is unclear. Trimming took off 5 bases at V and 3 bases at J, with 5 bases between the two ends. This CDR3 has 11 residues. Germline loops: CDR1 MDHEN, CDR2 SYDVKM. For the CDR3, the DNA is TGTGCCAGCAGTGTCCTCTACGAGCAGTACTTC. Its protein is CASSVLYEQYF.

This chain joins TRBV29-1 and TRBJ2-1; D gene ambiguous. V was clipped by 2 bases and J by 1 base, with 6 bases between them. There are 13 residues in the CDR3. Germline V lookup: CDR1 SQVTM, CDR2 ANQGSEA. The chain's CDR3 is CSVEPGSYNEQFF. DNA of the CDR3: TGCAGCGTTGAACCCGGATCCTACAATGAGCAGTTCTTC.

This clonotype was picked up many times. The chain uses TRBV12-3 or TRBV12-4 and TRBJ2-2; D ambiguous. This CDR3 is 15 amino acids long. Trimming shortened V by 3 bases and J by 1 base, and 9 bases separated the two germline ends. The DNA of the CDR3 is TGTGCCAGCAGTTTGTCCCCCGGGAACACCGGGGAGCTGTTTTTT. It yields the protein CASSLSPGNTGELFF.

The chain carries TRBV7-6 and TRBJ2-7; perhaps TRBD1 as D (5 bases). Trimming removed 10 bases at V and 1 base at J, with 17 bases between. Germline-derived CDR1 and CDR2 are SGHVS and FNYEAQ. This CDR3 comprises 14 residues. This CDR3 reads CATEKGVLSYEQYV. The CDR3 nucleotides read TGTGCCACTGAAAAAGGGGTGCTTTCCTACGAGCAGTACGTC.

The chain carries TRBV5-3 and TRBJ2-3, with D tentatively TRBD2 (5 bases). TRBV5-3 is identified as an open reading frame with a role that is uncertain. This CDR3 is 13 amino acids long. V lost 8 bases and J lost 0, with 10 bases in between. The CDR3, as DNA: TGTGCCAGCGCCCGGGGTAGCACAGATACGCAGTATTTT. Translating gives CASARGSTDTQYF.

The V and J genes are TRBV20-1 and TRBJ2-5, with 7 bases fitting TRBD1. Germline trimming cut 3 bases from V and 5 bases from J; bases unmatched to any gene: 6. Germline-derived CDR1 and CDR2 are DFQATT and SNEGSKA (reference sequence). The CDR3 has 13 residues. CDR3 sequence reads: CSASDRVGETQYF. The CDR3 bases are TGCAGTGCTAGCGACAGGGTTGGCGAGACCCAGTACTTC.

This clonotype was detected once. DNA for the CDR3: TGTGCCACCAGGACAGGGGTCGGCACAGATACGCAGTATTTT. Residues: CATRTGVGTDTQYF. J is TRBJ2-3 and V is TRBV12-3 or TRBV12-4, with TRBD1 matching 9 bases. The CDR3 covers 14 residues. J gave up 1 base and V 10 bases, and 6 bases lay outside the gene matches.

V gene TRBV19 combines with J gene TRBJ1-5; TRBD1 is a possible D gene (5 bases). V was shortened by 0 bases and J by 5 bases, with 17 bases between the two germline ends. The CDR3 spans 17 residues. CDR1 LNHDA and CDR2 SQIVND come from the germline V gene (reference sequence). The CDR3 reads CASSIDDSGSLHQPQHF. The CDR3, as DNA: TGTGCCAGTAGTATAGATGACTCAGGGAGTCTCCATCAGCCCCAGCATTTT.

The J gene is TRBJ1-1, the V gene TRBV3-1, with 10 bases that match TRBD1. J was trimmed by 3 bases and V by 3 bases; bases with no gene match: 4. CDR1 and CDR2 from the germline V gene are LGHDT and YNNKEL (reference sequence). The CDR3 is 15 amino acids. CDR3 sequence: CASSQEDRGDTEAFF. In DNA, the CDR3 is TGTGCCAGCAGCCAGGAGGACAGGGGGGACACTGAAGCTTTCTTT.

As concerns this clonotype: One base away lies a much larger clone, so this may be a sequencing read error. This rearrangement joins TRBV7-9 to TRBJ2-5, with 8 bases that match TRBD2. This CDR3 has 14 amino acids. The V gene end was trimmed by 8 bases and the J gene end by 4 bases; junction bases not matched to a gene: 9. Germline V lookup: CDR1 SEHNR, CDR2 FQNEAQ (reference sequence). CDR3: CASRPGGSRETQYF. The DNA of the CDR3 is TGTGCCAGCCGCCCGGGGGGGTCACGAGAGACCCAGTACTTC.

This clonotype showed up just a few times. J is TRBJ2-4 and V is TRBV27; D may be TRBD1 (6 bases). V lost 6 bases and J lost 1, with 16 bases in between. The CDR3 has 16 amino acids. Germline CDR1 reads MNHEY; CDR2 reads SMNVEV (reference sequence). CDR3 sequence (DNA): TGTGCCAGCAGACAGAGGGGGAGCAACGCCAAAAACATTCAGTACTTC. Amino acid sequence: CASRQRGSNAKNIQYF.

This clonotype was recorded a few times. This rearrangement joins TRBV6-1 to TRBJ2-1; D unresolved. Trimming removed 5 bases at V and 4 bases at J, with 9 bases between. The CDR3 loop spans 13 amino acids. Germline V lookup: CDR1 MNHNS, CDR2 SASEGT. CDR3: CASSYDQYNEQFF. CDR3 nucleotides: TGTGCCAGCAGTTACGACCAATACAATGAGCAGTTCTTC.

The chain links TRBV6-5 to TRBJ2-5; TRBD2 agrees at 12 bases. CDR3 length equals 14 residues. Per the germline V gene, CDR1 is MNHEY and CDR2 is SVGAGI. With 6 bases clipped from V and 7 bases from J, the junction kept 6 bases outside the gene matches. The CDR3 loop is CASRRLAGEGTQYF. The CDR3 nucleotides are TGTGCCAGCAGGAGACTAGCGGGAGAAGGGACCCAGTACTTC.

This chain links TRBV9 with TRBJ1-4; D unresolved. With 2 bases removed from V and 3 bases from J, the gap between germline ends came to 8 bases. There are 14 residues in the CDR3. CDR1 and CDR2 (germline): SGDLS, YYNGEE. In DNA, the CDR3 is TGTGCCAGCAGCGTCTCCAGCTCTAATGAAAAACTGTTTTTT. It is translated as CASSVSSSNEKLFF.

In its sample, this clonotype was seen many times. The rearrangement uses TRBV7-2 and TRBJ2-2; unclear D gene. CDR3 size: 14 residues. V lost 5 bases, J lost 7 bases, and 14 bases lay in between. The germline V gene encodes CDR1 SGHTA and CDR2 FQGNSA. CDR3 protein: CASSPTMLNGELFF. In DNA form, the CDR3 reads TGTGCCAGCAGCCCCACTATGCTTAACGGGGAGCTGTTTTTT.

This clonotype was counted at least ten times. The chain combines TRBV28 with TRBJ2-7; D is ambiguous. The CDR3 contains 13 residues. V was pared by 5 bases and J by 4 bases, with 12 bases between. Germline CDR1 reads MDHEN; CDR2 reads SYDVKM. CDR3 bases: TGTGCCAGCAGTCGCGACTTGCTGTACGAGCAGTACTTC. It encodes CASSRDLLYEQYF.

This clonotype was seen a handful of times. The CDR3 region is CASSQIGTREFF. The CDR3 nucleotides are TGCGCCAGCAGCCAAATCGGGACTCGAGAGTTCTTC. The genes are TRBV4-3 and TRBJ2-1; possibly TRBD2 for D (6 bases). The CDR3 totals 12 residues. CDR1 and CDR2 (germline): LGHNA, YSLEER. V shed 2 bases and J shed 14 bases, with 13 bases lying between them.